This TCR beta chain is drawn from a study of T cells in tuberculosis (dated by TCRdb to 2016 to 2018). Study-level background: The study combined CD1B tetramers and high-throughput TCR immunosequencing to characterize T cells specific for the mycobacterial lipid antigen glucose monomycolate (GMM). Study-level results and caveats: T cells binding the CD1B-GMM tetramer with low affinity may have been missed by the stringent sort gate.

With respect to this clone: There are no base qualities to consult, and no much larger clone falls within one base.

Looking up the germline V gene yields CDR1 SGHRS and CDR2 YFSETQ. Trimming accounts for 0 bases at V and 8 bases at J, while the number of junction bases matched to no gene is 4. The CDR3 measures 14 amino acids from cysteine to phenylalanine. The DNA shown is the 42-base CDR3, in frame from base 1. PBMC were thawed, rested overnight, stained with a GMM-loaded CD1B tetramer, a Live/Dead dye and anti-CD3, and then sorted on a FACS Aria II. CD1B tetramers were loaded with C32 glucose monomycolate purified from Rhodococcus equi. Before cryopreservation, the PBMC later used for tetramer sorting had been depleted of CD14-expressing monocytes as part of a separate study. Around 100,000 tetramer-negative cells were sorted from each donor and analyzed alongside the tetramer-positive cells. GMM-loaded CD1B tetramers were used to sort antigen-specific T cells from four healthy South African adults. TCR-alpha and TCR-beta chains were sequenced unpaired, so chain pairing information was not available. The immunoSEQ multiplex PCR assay was used to generate TCR libraries, with TCR-beta and/or TCR-alpha/delta assays applied to each sample. Amplified TCR libraries were sequenced on the Illumina high-throughput platform. From the authors' description of their analysis: Clustering and dimensionality reduction relied on pairwise TCRdist distances among GMM-specific receptors from T cells that were either sorted ex vivo or expanded in vitro. Sequence motifs, defined by gene usage and CDR3 content, were tested for enrichment in tetramer-positive compared with tetramer-negative populations. Drawn from immuneACCESS, this table holds only the in-frame rearrangements with V and J called that TCRdb kept. Clones are partly lost; checked studies trace under half to an unresolved V gene and leave the rest unexplained. V, J and clone size were drawn from that table, and D and trimming were deduced from the DNA. This sample comprises about 88,000 clones, roughly 90% of them detected only once. 1.9% of the sample belongs to the ten largest clones.

The rearranged segments are TRBV5-1 and TRBJ2-1; 8 nucleotides in the junction match TRBD1. Input material: CD1b-GMM tetramer-negative cells sorted from PBMCs. The meaning of the sample's cell subset or site label: T cells not binding CD1B-GMM tetramer, sorted from same donor. The sequence derives from an adult woman with latent tuberculosis. In nucleotide form, the sequence is TGCGCCAGCAGCTTGGCAGGGGGCATCGATGAGCAGTTCTTC. It codes for CASSLAGGIDEQFF.